One sample yielded the 26 T cell receptor beta chains listed below, sequenced in a study of CXCR3-negative and CXCR3-positive naive CD8 T cells. Study outcomes and limitations: Against CXCR3-negative naive cells, CXCR3-positive naive cells showed more hydrophobic TRB CDR3s.

These receptors have no identified antigens. The libraries of TRB cDNA were prepared using 5' RACE with UMI labels. TCRdb reprocessed the 5' RACE reads and keeps a single row for each CDR3 protein, giving no DNA. The sample holds about 92,000 distinct CDR3 sequences. Material: naive CXCR3+ CD8+ T cells from blood. Subset noted: CD45RO-CCR7+CD27+CD95- naive CD8+ T cells expressing CXCR3 (TNR3+). The source is a human donor in good health. Some clones in this sample may be carry-over from other donors' samples.

The chain has TRBV2 and TRBJ2-7; the D gene TCRdb calls, TRBD1, cannot be checked with no DNA. Germline V gives CDR1 SNHLY, CDR2 FYNNEI. The length of the CDR3 is 11 residues. The CDR3 sequence: CASYGGLEQYF.

The chain uses TRBV29-1 and TRBJ2-7; TCRdb's assignment of TRBD1 cannot be checked, as there is no DNA. The V gene's germline CDR1 is SQVTM and CDR2 ANQGSEA. The CDR3 covers 15 residues. The CDR3 spells CSVEGGGERFNEQYF.

The genes are TRBV7-9 and TRBJ1-1. This CDR3 has 13 amino acids. Looked up from germline, CDR1 is SEHNR and CDR2 is FQNEAQ (reference sequence). CDR3: CASSPDLNTEAFF.

The genes are TRBV25-1 and TRBJ1-2. Germline CDR1 is MGHDK and CDR2 is SYGVNS. The length of the CDR3 is 14 residues. CDR3 in amino acids: CASSGEEVNYGYTF.

J is TRBJ2-7 and V is TRBV13; TCRdb picks TRBD2, but there is no DNA to check that call. The CDR3 runs 14 residues. From germline, CDR1 is PRHDT and CDR2 FYEKMQ (reference sequence). This chain's CDR3 is CASSLEGSADEQYF.

The chain carries TRBV12-2 and TRBJ1-2; TCRdb names TRBD1, which stays unverified in the absence of DNA. TRBV12-2 represents a pseudogene. CDR3 length: 15 residues. CDR3 region: CASPQTPLINYGYTF.

The chain combines TRBV29-1 with TRBJ2-3; TCRdb names TRBD1, which stays unverified in the absence of DNA. Germline CDR1 SQVTM, CDR2 ANQGSEA. CDR3 length: 15 residues. CDR3 sequence: CSAVPRDKSTDTQYF.

V usage is TRBV25-1 and J usage is TRBJ2-3; TCRdb selects TRBD2, and the lack of DNA leaves this call unchecked. In germline, CDR1 is MGHDK, CDR2 SYGVNS. This CDR3 is built from 12 residues. The CDR3 is CASSGGPDTQYF.

This chain uses TRBV20-1 with TRBJ1-1. CDR3 size: 12 residues. Germline V gene lookup returns CDR1 DFQATT and CDR2 SNEGSKA (reference sequence). This CDR3 is CSATILNTEAFF.

This sequence joins TRBV5-4 and TRBJ2-2; TCRdb gives TRBD1 as the D gene, but with no DNA this cannot be confirmed. CDR1 SGHNT and CDR2 YYREEE come from the germline V gene (reference sequence). The CDR3 totals 12 residues. CDR3 loop: CASQGNTGELFF.

The chain recombines TRBV6-5 with TRBJ2-2; absent DNA, TCRdb's TRBD2 call cannot be checked. CDR1 and CDR2 (germline): MNHEY, SVGAGI. The CDR3 runs 15 residues. The chain's CDR3 is CASSPHRGGTGELFF.

The chain employs TRBV4-3 and TRBJ1-2; TCRdb designates TRBD1, a call that cannot be tested without DNA. Germline CDR1 and CDR2: LGHNA and YSLEER. This CDR3 comprises 12 residues. The CDR3 sequence is CASSQGTGAYTF.

J is TRBJ2-7 and V is TRBV28. Looked up from germline, CDR1 is MDHEN and CDR2 is SYDVKM. The CDR3 is 14 residues long. The CDR3 loop reads CASTEEANHYEQYF.

The gene calls are TRBV21-1 and TRBJ2-2; TCRdb names TRBD1, which stays unverified in the absence of DNA. TRBV21-1 is a pseudogene segment. This CDR3 spans 15 amino acids. The CDR3 protein is CASSKRDKNTGELFF.

The chain employs TRBV29-1 and TRBJ1-1. This CDR3 comprises 14 residues. Germline-derived CDR1 and CDR2 are SQVTM and ANQGSEA. CDR3 protein: CSVEVIRENTEAFF.

V gene TRBV5-1 combines with J gene TRBJ2-7; TCRdb's assignment of TRBD2 cannot be checked, as there is no DNA. The CDR3 totals 15 residues. CDR1 is SGHRS and CDR2 is YFSETQ in the germline V gene. The CDR3 protein is CASSSLGLAGDEQYF.

This sequence joins TRBV5-1 and TRBJ1-3. Germline assignment: CDR1 SGHRS and CDR2 YFSETQ. The CDR3 consists of 14 residues. This CDR3 is CASSLGLSGNTIYF.

The CDR3 spells CASRGQEGPSTPGYTF. This sequence joins TRBV13 and TRBJ1-2; TCRdb's D gene call, TRBD1, goes unchecked for lack of DNA. Germline assignment: CDR1 PRHDT and CDR2 FYEKMQ (reference sequence). This CDR3 has 16 residues.

The rearrangement uses TRBV6-2 or TRBV6-3 and TRBJ1-1. Germline CDR1 is MNHEY and CDR2 is SVGEGT. The CDR3 length is 13 residues. This CDR3 reads CASSAAENTEAFF.

The chain is built from TRBV20-1 and TRBJ2-7; TCRdb's D call, TRBD1, is unchecked because there is no DNA. The CDR3 is 14 residues long. The germline CDR1 and CDR2 sequences are DFQATT and SNEGSKA (reference sequence). CDR3 region: CSARGTGSSYEQYF.

The rearrangement uses TRBV6-5 and TRBJ1-5. Germline CDR1 is MNHEY and CDR2 is SVGAGI. The CDR3 has 12 amino acids. CDR3 in amino acids: CASSFLNQPQHF.

The V and J genes are TRBV11-2 and TRBJ2-5; the TCRdb D gene call, TRBD1, has no DNA to confirm it. Germline loops: CDR1 SGHAT, CDR2 FQNNGV. The CDR3 has 15 amino acids. CDR3 amino acids: CASSARDRGQETQYF.

This sequence joins TRBV7-3 and TRBJ2-2; without DNA, the TCRdb call of TRBD2 cannot be checked. The CDR3 loop spans 18 amino acids. Germline CDR1 reads SGHTA; CDR2 reads FQGTGA. CDR3: CASSSRPLEGVDTGELFF.

The chain uses TRBV7-9 and TRBJ2-1; TCRdb picks TRBD1, but there is no DNA to check that call. The germline gives CDR1 SEHNR, CDR2 FQNEAQ (reference sequence). The CDR3 runs 14 residues. The CDR3 spells CASSLDWRRNEQFF. The complete variable domain, with remaining parts taken from reference TRBV7-9 and TRBJ2-1, reads DTGVSQNPRHKITKRGQNVTFRCDPISEHNRLYWYRQTLGQGPEFLTYFQNEAQLEKSRLLSDRFSAERPKGSFSTLEIQRTEQGDSAMYLCASSLDWRRNEQFFGPGTRLTVL.

J is TRBJ2-7 and V is TRBV29-1; TCRdb reports TRBD1, a call that lacks DNA to check it against. The CDR3 is 14 residues long. CDR1 and CDR2 from the germline V gene are SQVTM and ANQGSEA. The CDR3 loop is CSVDGGDRTYEQYF.

The rearrangement links TRBV28 to TRBJ1-5; with no DNA, the TCRdb D assignment of TRBD1 cannot be verified. From germline, CDR1 is MDHEN and CDR2 SYDVKM. The CDR3 extends over 12 amino acids. CDR3 protein: CTSTAMGVPQHF.